The next 8 T cell receptor beta chains were all read from a single sample in a study of beta chain features in type 1 diabetes. Study observations and caveats: In all four CD4+ subsets, TCRB CDR3 length was significantly, moderately reduced in type 1 diabetes.

No antigens are known for them. Expressed TCRB transcripts were sequenced because the entire RNA isolate underwent reverse transcription. Clones were read by immunoSEQ multiplex PCR, and TCRdb kept only the in-frame ones, dropping some. The sample carries approximately 160,000 clones, approximately 62% recorded once. Source material: naive CD4+ T cells from blood. The source is a man aged 30 to 39 with type 1 diabetes.

The V gene is TRBV7-9, the J gene TRBJ2-5, with a weak D call TRBD1 (5 bases). The CDR3 totals 14 residues. From germline, CDR1 is SEHNR and CDR2 FQNEAQ (reference sequence). Between the trimmed V and J ends, which lost 7 bases and 0 bases, there was a span of 12 bases. In DNA form, the CDR3 reads TGTGCCAGCACCTTGCTACAGGACCAAGAGACCCAGTACTTC. It encodes CASTLLQDQETQYF.

This chain joins TRBV18 and TRBJ2-6; D is perhaps TRBD1 (6 bases). Trimming shortened V by 5 bases and J by 0 bases, and 8 bases separated the two germline ends. The CDR3 runs 15 residues. Germline assignment: CDR1 KGHSH and CDR2 LQKENI. The CDR3 is CASSVQGSGANVLTF. CDR3 bases: TGTGCCAGCTCAGTACAGGGCTCTGGGGCCAACGTCCTGACTTTC.

Remarks on this clone: The sample contains more than one DNA sequence encoding this CDR3. The chain employs TRBV20-1 and TRBJ2-5; perhaps TRBD1 as D (6 bases). This CDR3 is built from 11 residues. Trimming removed 5 bases at V and 5 bases at J, with 9 bases between. Germline values: CDR1 DFQATT, CDR2 SNEGSKA (reference sequence). CDR3 DNA: TGCAGTGCTGTCCAGGGGGAGACCCAGTACTTC. This translates into CSAVQGETQYF.

The chain joins TRBV29-1 to TRBJ2-7; D is undetermined. Trimming pared 7 bases from V and 4 bases from J, leaving 11 bases between. Germline assignment: CDR1 SQVTM and CDR2 ANQGSEA. CDR3 length equals 11 residues. The CDR3 DNA reads as TGCAGCGGATCAACGCAGTACGAGCAGTACTTC. This translates into CSGSTQYEQYF.

The chain links TRBV25-1 to TRBJ2-5; 8 positions match TRBD1. The CDR3 is 13 amino acids. V lost 4 bases, J lost 5 bases, and 3 bases stayed unmatched. From germline, CDR1 is MGHDK and CDR2 SYGVNS. CDR3 DNA sequence: TGTGCCAGCAGTGCAGGACAGGGCGAGACCCAGTACTTC. It is translated as CASSAGQGETQYF.

This clone was seen only a few times. This chain uses TRBV21-1 with TRBJ1-2. TRBV21-1 is designated a pseudogene. This CDR3 contains 14 residues. CDR3 region: CASSTGRMHYGYTF. CDR3 DNA: TGTGCCAGCAGCACAGGGAGGATGCACTATGGCTACACCTTC.

CDR3 region: CASTPWVRNYGYTF. The CDR3, as DNA: TGTGCCAGCACCCCATGGGTGAGGAACTATGGCTACACCTTC. The rearrangement links TRBV6-5 to TRBJ1-2; D unresolved. The CDR3 sequence is 14 residues long. V was shortened by 7 bases and J by 2 bases, with 14 bases between the two germline ends. Germline V lookup: CDR1 MNHEY, CDR2 SVGAGI.

This clone turned up a few times. The V gene is TRBV29-1, the J gene TRBJ1-1; TRBD1 is a possible D gene (6 bases). The CDR3 consists of 13 residues. With 4 bases removed from V and 1 base from J, the gap between germline ends came to 10 bases. Germline assignment: CDR1 SQVTM and CDR2 ANQGSEA. In DNA form, the CDR3 reads TGCAGCGTTGGTTTGACAGGGAACACTGAAGCTTTCTTT. It specifies CSVGLTGNTEAFF.